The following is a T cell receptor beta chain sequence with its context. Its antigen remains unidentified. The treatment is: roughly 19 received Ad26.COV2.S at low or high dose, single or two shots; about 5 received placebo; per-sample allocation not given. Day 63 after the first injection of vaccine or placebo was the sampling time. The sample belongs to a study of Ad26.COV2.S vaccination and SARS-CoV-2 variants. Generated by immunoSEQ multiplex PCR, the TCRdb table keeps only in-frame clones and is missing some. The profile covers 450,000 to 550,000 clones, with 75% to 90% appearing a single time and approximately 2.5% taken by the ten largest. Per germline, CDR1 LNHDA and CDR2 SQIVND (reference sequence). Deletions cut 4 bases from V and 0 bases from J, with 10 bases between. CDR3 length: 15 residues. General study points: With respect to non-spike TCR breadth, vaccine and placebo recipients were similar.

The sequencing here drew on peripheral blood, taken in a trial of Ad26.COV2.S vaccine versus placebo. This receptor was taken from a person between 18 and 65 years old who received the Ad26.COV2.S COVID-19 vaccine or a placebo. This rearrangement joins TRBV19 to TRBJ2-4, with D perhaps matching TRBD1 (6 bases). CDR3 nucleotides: TGTGCCAGTAGTAGCACCAGGGGAGCCAAAAACATTCAGTACTTC. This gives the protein CASSSTRGAKNIQYF.